A single sample gave rise to the 5 T cell receptor beta chains below, sequenced in a study of T cells in Graves' hyperthyroidism and ophthalmopathy. RNA transcripts provided the source from which TCR beta CDR3 regions were amplified. The primer set for the first-round RT-PCR of the TCR CDR3 was HTBI. Using its own MiXCR run on the multiplex PCR reads, TCRdb lists one record per CDR3 protein. The sample has roughly 640,000 distinct CDR3 sequences, 16% seen once. Sequenced input: blood. The receptors were sampled from a woman between 35 and 50 years old with Graves' ophthalmopathy.

This clonotype was detected only a few times. This chain joins TRBV7-3 and TRBJ2-1, with unresolved D. Per germline, CDR1 SGHTA and CDR2 FQGTGA. V dropped 0 bases and J dropped 15 bases, with 12 bases sitting between them. There are 12 residues in the CDR3. The CDR3 DNA reads TGTGCCAGCAGCTTAACAGCGACCGGTCTGTTCTTC. It encodes CASSLTATGLFF.

The chain couples TRBV11-3 to TRBJ2-1; D remains unclear. Germline V gene lookup returns CDR1 SGHNT and CDR2 YENEEA. With 5 bases removed from V and 4 bases from J, the gap between germline ends came to 15 bases. CDR3 length: 15 residues. CDR3 sequence: CASSEHGGEYNEQFF. In nucleotides, the CDR3 is TGTGCCAGCAGCGAACACGGCGGAGAGTACAATGAGCAGTTCTTC.

This clonotype was found a few times. V and J are TRBV3-1 and TRBJ1-5; a weak D match, TRBD1 (6 bases). Trimming stripped 1 base from V and 5 bases from J, with 15 bases between. Germline CDR1 and CDR2: LGHDT and YNNKEL (reference sequence). The CDR3 has 16 amino acids. The CDR3 loop reads CASSQVPGAYDQPQHF. In DNA, the CDR3 is TGTGCCAGCAGCCAAGTTCCAGGGGCGTACGATCAGCCCCAGCATTTT.

The V gene is TRBV20-1, the J gene TRBJ2-2; TRBD2 aligns across 13 bases. The CDR3 sequence is 16 residues long. The V and J ends lost 5 bases and 5 bases, in that order; junction bases with no gene match: 8. CDR1 and CDR2 from the germline V gene are DFQATT and SNEGSKA (reference sequence). The CDR3 DNA reads TGCAGTGCTGCTCGGGGACTAGCGGGAATAACCGGGGAGCTGTTTTTT. Residues: CSAARGLAGITGELFF.

This clonotype was seen repeatedly, ten times or more. The chain has TRBV7-2 and TRBJ2-3; D may correspond to TRBD1 or TRBD2 (7 bases each). This CDR3 is built from 16 residues. Trimming cost V 5 bases and J 4 bases, with 19 bases left between them. CDR1 and CDR2 from the germline V gene are SGHTA and FQGNSA. The DNA of the CDR3 is TGTGCCAGCAGCATTTTCAGGGGGGGCCTCGCAGATACGCAGTATTTT. Residues: CASSIFRGGLADTQYF.